Following are 3 T cell receptor beta chains from one sample sequenced in a study of blood T cell repertoires in COVID-19. Clones were sequenced by immunoSEQ multiplex PCR, and TCRdb holds only the in-frame ones, with some missing. Among over 110,000 clones listed, roughly 88% were seen once. The specimen sequenced was peripheral blood. Receptors originate from a human donor in a cohort sampled during active COVID-19.

The V call is TRBV19, the J call TRBJ1-6, with D uncertain. CDR3 length: 15 amino acids. V shed 3 bases and J shed 5 bases, with 11 bases lying between them. From germline, CDR1 is LNHDA and CDR2 SQIVND (reference sequence). CDR3 region: CASSIPLRNNSPLHF. CDR3 bases: TGTGCCAGTAGTATCCCTTTGAGGAATAATTCACCCCTCCACTTT. The full variable domain, rest sourced from reference TRBV19 and TRBJ1-6, is DGGITQSPKYLFRKEGQNVTLSCEQNLNHDAMYWYRQDPGQGLRLIYYSQIVNDFQKGDIAEGYSVSREKKESFPLTVTSAQKNPTAFYLCASSIPLRNNSPLHFGNGTRLTVT.

This clone was found once. This chain connects TRBV6-5 to TRBJ1-2; the match to TRBD1 covers 9 bases. There are 12 residues in the CDR3. The V gene's germline CDR1 is MNHEY and CDR2 SVGAGI. Trimming at V came to 2 bases and at J to 13 bases, leaving 5 bases not matched to a gene. The DNA of the CDR3 is TGTGCCAGCAGTTACGGGACAGGGATGTGCACCTTC. This gives the protein CASSYGTGMCTF.

The chain has TRBV18 and TRBJ2-2, with 7 nucleotides matching TRBD2. CDR1 is KGHSH and CDR2 is LQKENI in the germline V gene. The CDR3 contains 16 residues. The trim removed 3 bases at V and 1 base at J, leaving 5 bases unmatched. The CDR3: CASSPVASGNTGELFF. The CDR3 nucleotides read TGTGCCAGCTCACCCGTTGCTAGCGGGAACACCGGGGAGCTGTTTTTT.